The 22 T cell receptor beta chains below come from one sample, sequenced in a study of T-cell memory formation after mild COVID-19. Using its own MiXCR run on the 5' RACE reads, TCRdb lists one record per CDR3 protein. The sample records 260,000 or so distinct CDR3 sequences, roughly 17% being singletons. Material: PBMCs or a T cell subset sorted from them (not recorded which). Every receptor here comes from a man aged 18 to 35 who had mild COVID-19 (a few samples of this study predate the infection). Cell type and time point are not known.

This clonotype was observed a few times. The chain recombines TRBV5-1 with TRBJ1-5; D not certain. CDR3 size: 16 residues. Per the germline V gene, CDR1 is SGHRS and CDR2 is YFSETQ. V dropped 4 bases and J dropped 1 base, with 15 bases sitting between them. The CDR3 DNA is TGCGCCAGCAGCACGCCCGGGAGTAGGAGCAATCAGCCCCAGCATTTT. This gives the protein CASSTPGSRSNQPQHF.

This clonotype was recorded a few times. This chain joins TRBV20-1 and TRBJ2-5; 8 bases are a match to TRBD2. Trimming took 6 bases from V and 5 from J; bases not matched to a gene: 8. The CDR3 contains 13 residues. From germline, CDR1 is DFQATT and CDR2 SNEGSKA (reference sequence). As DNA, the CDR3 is TGCAGTGCCCCGGGGGGGGCTCTTGAGACCCAGTACTTC. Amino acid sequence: CSAPGGALETQYF.

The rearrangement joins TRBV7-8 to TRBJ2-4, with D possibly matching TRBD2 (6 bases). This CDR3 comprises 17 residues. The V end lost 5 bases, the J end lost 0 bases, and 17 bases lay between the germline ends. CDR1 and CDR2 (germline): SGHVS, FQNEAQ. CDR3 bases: TGTGCCAGCAGCACCCCTGGCGGGGAGCTAGCCAAAAACATTCAGTACTTC. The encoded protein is CASSTPGGELAKNIQYF.

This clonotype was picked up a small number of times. The CDR3 loop reads CASSPPGQGSYTDTQYF. DNA of the CDR3: TGTGCCAGCTCACCACCGGGGCAGGGATCTTACACAGATACGCAGTATTTT. The chain carries TRBV18 and TRBJ2-3, with D tentatively TRBD1 (5 bases). V was clipped by 0 bases and J by 2 bases, with 15 bases between them. Germline CDR1 is KGHSH and CDR2 is LQKENI. The CDR3 contains 17 residues. The full variable domain, completed using reference TRBV18 and TRBJ2-3, is NAGVMQNPRHLVRRRGQEARLRCSPMKGHSHVYWYRQLPEEGLKFMVYLQKENIIDESGMPKERFSAEFPKEGPSILRIQQVVRGDSAAYFCASSPPGQGSYTDTQYFGPGTRLTVL.

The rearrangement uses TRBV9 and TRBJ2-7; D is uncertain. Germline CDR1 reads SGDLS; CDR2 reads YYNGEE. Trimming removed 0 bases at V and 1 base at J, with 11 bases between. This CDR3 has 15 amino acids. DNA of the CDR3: TGTGCCAGCAGCGTAGGGGCAGGTGATTCCTACGAGCAGTACTTC. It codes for CASSVGAGDSYEQYF.

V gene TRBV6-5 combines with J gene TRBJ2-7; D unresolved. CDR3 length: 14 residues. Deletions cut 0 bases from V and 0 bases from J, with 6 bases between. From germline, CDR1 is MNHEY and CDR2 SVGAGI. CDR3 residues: CASSYSGASYEQYF. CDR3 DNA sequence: TGTGCCAGCAGTTACTCTGGCGCCTCCTACGAGCAGTACTTC.

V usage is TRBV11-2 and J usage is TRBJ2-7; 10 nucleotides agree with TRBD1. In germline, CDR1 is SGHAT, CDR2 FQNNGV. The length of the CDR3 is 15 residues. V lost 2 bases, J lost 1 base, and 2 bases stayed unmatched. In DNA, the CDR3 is TGTGCCAGCAGCTTACGGGACAGGGGATCCTACGAGCAGTACTTC. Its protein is CASSLRDRGSYEQYF.

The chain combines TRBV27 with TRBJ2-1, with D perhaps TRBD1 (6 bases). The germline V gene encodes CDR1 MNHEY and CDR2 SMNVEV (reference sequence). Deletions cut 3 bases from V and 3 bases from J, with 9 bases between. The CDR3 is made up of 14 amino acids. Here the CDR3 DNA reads TGTGCCAGCAGTTTCGCAGGGGTCTACAATGAGCAGTTCTTC. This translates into CASSFAGVYNEQFF.

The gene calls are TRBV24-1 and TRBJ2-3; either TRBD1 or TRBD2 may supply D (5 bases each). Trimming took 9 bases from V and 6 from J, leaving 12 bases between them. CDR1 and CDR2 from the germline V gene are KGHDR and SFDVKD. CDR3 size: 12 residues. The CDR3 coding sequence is TGTGCCACCCTTTTTAGGGACGATACGCAGTATTTT. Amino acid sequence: CATLFRDDTQYF.

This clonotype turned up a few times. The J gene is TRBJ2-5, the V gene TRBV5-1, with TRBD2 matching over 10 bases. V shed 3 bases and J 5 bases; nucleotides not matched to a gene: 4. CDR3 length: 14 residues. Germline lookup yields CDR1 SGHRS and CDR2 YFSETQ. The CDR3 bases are TGCGCCAGCAGCTACGATAGCGGGGGGGAGACCCAGTACTTC. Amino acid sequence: CASSYDSGGETQYF.

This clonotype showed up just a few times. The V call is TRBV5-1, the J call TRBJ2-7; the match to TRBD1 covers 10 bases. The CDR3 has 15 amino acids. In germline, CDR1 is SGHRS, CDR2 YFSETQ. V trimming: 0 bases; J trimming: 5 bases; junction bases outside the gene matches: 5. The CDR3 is CASSLGQGATDEQYV. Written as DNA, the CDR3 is TGCGCCAGCAGCTTGGGACAGGGGGCGACCGACGAGCAGTACGTC.

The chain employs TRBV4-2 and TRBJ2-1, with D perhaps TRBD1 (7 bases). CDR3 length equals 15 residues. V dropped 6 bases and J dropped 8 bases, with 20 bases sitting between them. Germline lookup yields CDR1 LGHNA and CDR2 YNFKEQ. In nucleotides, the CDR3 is TGTGCCAGCAGAATCAGGGGGGTAGGGCTCGATGAGCAGTTCTTC. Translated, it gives CASRIRGVGLDEQFF.

The CDR3 protein is CASSQVGMSSDTQYF. The DNA for the CDR3 is TGCGCCAGCAGCCAAGTGGGAATGTCCTCAGATACGCAGTATTTT. The V and J genes are TRBV4-1 and TRBJ2-3, with D hard to call. Trimming left V 1 base short and J 4 bases short, with 12 bases between. CDR1 MGHRA and CDR2 YSYEKL come from the germline V gene. The CDR3 extends over 15 amino acids.

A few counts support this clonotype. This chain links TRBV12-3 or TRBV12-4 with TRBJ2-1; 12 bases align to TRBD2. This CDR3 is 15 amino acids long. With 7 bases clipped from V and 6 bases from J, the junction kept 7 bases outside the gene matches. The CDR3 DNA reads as TGTGCCAGCACGCTACTAGCGGGGGGTTCCAATGAGCAGTTCTTC. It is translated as CASTLLAGGSNEQFF.

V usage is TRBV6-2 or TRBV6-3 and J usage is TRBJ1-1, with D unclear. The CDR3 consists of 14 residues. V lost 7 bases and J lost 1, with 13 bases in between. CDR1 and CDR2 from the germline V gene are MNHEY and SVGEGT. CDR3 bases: TGTGCCAGCAAGCGAGTGGCGGCGAACACTGAAGCTTTCTTT. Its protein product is CASKRVAANTEAFF.

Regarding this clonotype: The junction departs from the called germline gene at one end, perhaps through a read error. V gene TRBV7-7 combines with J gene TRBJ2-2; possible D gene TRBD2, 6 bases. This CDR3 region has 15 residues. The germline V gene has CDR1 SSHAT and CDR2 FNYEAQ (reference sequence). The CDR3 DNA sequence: TGTGCTAGCAGCCGTGGAGCGGGCTACACCGGGGAGCTGTTTTTT. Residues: CASSRGAGYTGELFF.

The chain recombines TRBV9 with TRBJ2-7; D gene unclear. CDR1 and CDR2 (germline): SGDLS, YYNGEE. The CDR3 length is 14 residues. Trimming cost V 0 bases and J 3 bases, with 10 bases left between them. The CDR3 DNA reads TGTGCCAGCAGCGTAGAGTCCCCTGGCTACGAGCAGTACTTC. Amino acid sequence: CASSVESPGYEQYF.

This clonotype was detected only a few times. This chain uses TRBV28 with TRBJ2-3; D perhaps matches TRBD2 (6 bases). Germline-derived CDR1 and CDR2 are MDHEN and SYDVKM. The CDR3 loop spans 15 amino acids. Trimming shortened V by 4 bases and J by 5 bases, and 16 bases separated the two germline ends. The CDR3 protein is CASSSHGTGLDTQYF. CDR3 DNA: TGTGCCAGCAGTTCTCACGGGACTGGATTAGATACGCAGTATTTT.

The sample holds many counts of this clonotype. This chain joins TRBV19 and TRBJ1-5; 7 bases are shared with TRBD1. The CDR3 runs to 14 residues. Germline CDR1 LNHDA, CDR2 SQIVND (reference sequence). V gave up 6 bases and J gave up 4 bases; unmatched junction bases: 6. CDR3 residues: CASSPGGRNQPQHF. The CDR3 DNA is TGTGCCAGTAGCCCAGGGGGAAGAAATCAGCCCCAGCATTTT.

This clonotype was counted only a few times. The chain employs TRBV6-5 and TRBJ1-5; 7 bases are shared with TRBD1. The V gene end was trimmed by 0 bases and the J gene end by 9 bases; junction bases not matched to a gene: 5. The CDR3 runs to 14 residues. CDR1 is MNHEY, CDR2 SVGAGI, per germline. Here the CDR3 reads CASSYSQGRWPQHF. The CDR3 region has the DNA TGTGCCAGCAGTTACTCACAGGGGAGATGGCCCCAGCATTTT.

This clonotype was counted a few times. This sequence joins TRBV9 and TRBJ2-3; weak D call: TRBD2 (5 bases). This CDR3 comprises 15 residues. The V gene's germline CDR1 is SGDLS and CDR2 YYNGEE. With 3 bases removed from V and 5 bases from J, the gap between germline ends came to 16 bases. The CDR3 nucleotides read TGTGCCAGCAGCGGTCGAGCGGCGGAGAGAGATACGCAGTATTTT. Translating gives CASSGRAAERDTQYF.

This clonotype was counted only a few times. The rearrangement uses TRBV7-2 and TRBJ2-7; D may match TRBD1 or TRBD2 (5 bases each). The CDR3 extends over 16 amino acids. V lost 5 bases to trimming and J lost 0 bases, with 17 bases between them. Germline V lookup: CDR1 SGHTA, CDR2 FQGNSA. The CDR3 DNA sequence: TGTGCCAGCAGCCCTGGGGCGGGCCTCGGCTCCTACGAGCAGTACTTC. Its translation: CASSPGAGLGSYEQYF.